The T cell receptor beta chain under discussion was sequenced for a study of cytomegalovirus exposure and HLA in healthy donors. As for the study in general: The same platform used for the approximately 670 first-cohort repertoires was also used for the roughly 120 validation repertoires, as a later analysis reported.

The assay was immunoSEQ multiplex PCR, and TCRdb's table has in-frame clones only and misses some. The sample has about 130,000 clones; just under 90% are singletons. The CDR3 covers 16 residues. The V segment lost 3 bases and the J segment 4 bases; nucleotides outside the gene matches: 8. Germline V gene lookup returns CDR1 WNHNN and CDR2 SYGVQD (reference sequence). As for this clone: The antigen is not known.

Study-wide points: The classifier was said to identify cytomegalovirus status with high specificity and sensitivity. The study recorded around 160 TCR beta chains that were cytomegalovirus-associated.

The receptor was isolated from a man aged 30 to 39 in good health and CMV-seronegative. The J gene is TRBJ2-2, the V gene TRBV10-1; 7 nucleotides match TRBD1. The sequenced sample consisted of PBMCs. The DNA of the CDR3 is TGCGCCAGCAGTGATAGGGGGCTCGTGGGCACCGGGGAGCTGTTTTTT. This codes for CASSDRGLVGTGELFF.